Sequencing of this TCR beta chain was carried out in a study of T cells after yellow fever vaccination (dated by TCRdb to 2018 to 2020). Context from the whole study: The SMART-Seq v4 Ultra Low Input RNA kit was used to prepare libraries from fractions with low cell numbers. To follow T-cell clones before and after primary and booster YFV17D yellow fever vaccination, bulk TCR alpha and beta repertoires were sequenced over time. Blood was collected at multiple timepoints before and after primary and secondary immunization, and bulk PBMC replicates and cell subsets were isolated. Two healthy male donors, one aged 18 to 30 and one aged 30 to 40 years, made up the cohort.

This clonotype was observed many times. No antigen is known for it. No much larger clone exists at a distance of one base, and base qualities are not known. CDR1 and CDR2 are read off the germline V gene (reference sequence) as MNHEY and SMNVEV. Ends trimmed: V by 8 bases, J by 13 bases; bases unmatched to a gene: 9. The CDR3 runs 11 amino acids, cysteine and phenylalanine included. Only CDR3 DNA remains: 33 bases, in frame from the first base. Sequencing used an Illumina NovaSeq 6000. TCR cDNA was synthesized by 5'RACE template switching, which introduced a universal primer site and unique molecular identifiers. Priming for cDNA synthesis came from both the TCR alpha and TCR beta constant segments. Libraries were amplified in two PCR steps, with sample barcodes and sequencing adapters added in the second step. Sequencing of libraries was done on Illumina HiSeq 2500 (2x100 bp) or NovaSeq (2x150 bp). The authors' analysis ran thus. Demultiplexing of reads and collapsing into UMI consensus sequences were performed with MIGEC, and V(D)J alignment was carried out with MiXCR. Clonotypes responding to the vaccine were identified with edgeR on replicate PBMC samples, with the criteria of FDR below 0.01 and a log2 fold change above 5 up to day 15. CD4 or CD8 identity was assigned to each bulk clonotype according to whether the clonotype was present at higher abundance in the sequenced CD4 repertoire or the sequenced CD8 repertoire. TCRdb's own reprocessing of the public reads used fastp at Q25 and MiXCR and kept productive beta chains. Records with the same CDR3 protein are collapsed into one entry carrying the most frequent genes and DNA. TCRdb assigned the V and J calls; the authors' analysis was not used. Present in this sample are 200,000 to 300,000 distinct CDR3 sequences, roughly 3.7% of which were seen just once. The top ten clones comprise 15% to 20% of the sample.

The sample's treatment or condition label, decoded: live attenuated yellow fever vaccine strain. Two biological replicates of bulk PBMCs were collected at each blood-draw timepoint. A standard Ficoll-Paque protocol was used to isolate PBMCs from peripheral blood. TriZol was used to extract RNA from bulk PBMCs, from CD4 and CD8 fractions, and from dextramer-positive and dextramer-negative fractions. Study-wide conclusions, independent of this receptor: A small fraction of clonotypes appeared in both the CD4 and CD8 compartments, likely as a result of convergent recombination. After the booster, most of the clones that had expanded following primary vaccination were detected again (96% of CD4 and around nine tenths of CD8), which suggests that memory was broadly maintained. Computational filtering was needed because FACS-sorted repertoires could contain abundant contaminating clonotypes from the bulk population. Only a couple of donors were included in the study, so the extent to which the findings can be generalized is limited. The secondary T-cell response was weaker than the primary response but faster, peaking on day 5 instead of day 15.

This sample comprised PBMCs, obtained 15 days after the yellow fever booster vaccination. This chain is built from TRBV27 and TRBJ1-2, with 8 central nucleotides matching TRBD1. The origin of this receptor is a man between 18 and 29 years old who received the YFV17D yellow fever vaccine. At the DNA level, the sequence is TGTGCCAGCGGCCACGGACAGGGCGGCACCTTC. Translated, this gives CASGHGQGGTF.